This paragraph reports one T cell receptor beta chain. The entry originates in a study of technical replicates of blood from a few donors. TCRdb keeps only in-frame clones here, not all; method: immunoSEQ multiplex PCR. The sample shows about 81,000 clones, about 81% of them seen only once. There are 15 residues in the CDR3. Trimming removed 6 bases from V and 4 bases from J; junction bases left unmatched: 4. The germline V gene encodes CDR1 SNHLY and CDR2 FYNNEI. The rearrangement uses TRBV2 and TRBJ2-2; 11 nucleotides agree with TRBD1. Sample: PBMCs. The clonotype originates from a human donor in good health. Some clones in this sample may be carry-over from other donors' samples. CDR3 region: CASSTGTGGTGELFF. CDR3 nucleotide sequence: TGTGCCAGCAGCACCGGGACAGGGGGCACCGGGGAGCTGTTTTTT.